The 2 T cell receptor beta chains below come from one sample, sequenced in a study of T cells in Graves' hyperthyroidism and ophthalmopathy. RNA transcripts yielded amplified TCR beta CDR3 regions. Researchers ran a first-round RT-PCR on the TCR CDR3 using the HTBI primer set. TCRdb processed the multiplex PCR reads anew with MiXCR; each CDR3 protein has one entry. The data contain hundreds of thousands of distinct CDR3 sequences, around 15% of them singletons. Material for sequencing was blood. The receptors stem from a woman in her sixties with Graves' ophthalmopathy.

Points on this clonotype: Just one base apart from a much larger clone, this may be a read error. The gene calls are TRBV15 and TRBJ2-7; TRBD2 agrees at 9 bases. The CDR3 runs to 15 residues. CDR1 is LNHNV and CDR2 is YYDKDF in the germline V gene (reference sequence). CDR3 residues: CATSRDGTSSHEQYF. CDR3 nucleotide sequence: TGTGCCACCAGCAGAGACGGGACTAGCTCCCACGAGCAGTACTTC.

V usage is TRBV11-2 and J usage is TRBJ2-1; 10 positions agree with TRBD2. V was pared by 4 bases and J by 10 bases, with 7 bases of the junction left unmatched. CDR1 and CDR2 (germline): SGHAT, FQNNGV. This CDR3 has 14 residues. In DNA, the CDR3 is TGTGCCAGCAGCTACCGGACTAGCGGAACCGAGCAGTTCTTC. Protein sequence: CASSYRTSGTEQFF.